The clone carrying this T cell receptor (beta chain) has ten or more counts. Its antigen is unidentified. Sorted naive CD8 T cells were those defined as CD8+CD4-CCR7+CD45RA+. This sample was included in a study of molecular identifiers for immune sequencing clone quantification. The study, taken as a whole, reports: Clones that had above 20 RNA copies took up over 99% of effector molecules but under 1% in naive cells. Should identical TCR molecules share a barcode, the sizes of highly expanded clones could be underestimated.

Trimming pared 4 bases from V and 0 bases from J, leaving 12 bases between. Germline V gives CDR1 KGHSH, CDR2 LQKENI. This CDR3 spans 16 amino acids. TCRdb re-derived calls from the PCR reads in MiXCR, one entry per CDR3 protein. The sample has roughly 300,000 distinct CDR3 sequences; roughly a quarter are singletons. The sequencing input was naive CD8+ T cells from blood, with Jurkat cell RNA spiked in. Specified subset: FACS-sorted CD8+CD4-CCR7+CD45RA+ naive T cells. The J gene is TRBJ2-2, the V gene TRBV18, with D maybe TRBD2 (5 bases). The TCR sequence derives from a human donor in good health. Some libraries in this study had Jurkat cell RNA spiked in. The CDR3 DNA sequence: TGTGCCAGCTCACAACGTCCACTAGCGAACACCGGGGAGCTGTTTTTT. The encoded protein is CASSQRPLANTGELFF.